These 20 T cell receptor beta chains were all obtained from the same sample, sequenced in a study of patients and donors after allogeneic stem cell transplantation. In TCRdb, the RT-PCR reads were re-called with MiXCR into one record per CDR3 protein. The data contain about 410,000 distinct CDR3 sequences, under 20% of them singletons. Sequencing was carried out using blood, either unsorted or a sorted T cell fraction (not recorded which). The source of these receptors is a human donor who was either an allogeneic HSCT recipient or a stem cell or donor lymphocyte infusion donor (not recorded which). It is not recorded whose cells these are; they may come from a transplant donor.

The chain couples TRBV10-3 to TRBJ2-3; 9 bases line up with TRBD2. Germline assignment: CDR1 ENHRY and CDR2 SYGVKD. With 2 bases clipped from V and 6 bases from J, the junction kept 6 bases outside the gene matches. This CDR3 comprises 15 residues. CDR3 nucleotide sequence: TGTGCCATCAGTGAGCCGACTAGCGGAGGGGATACGCAGTATTTT. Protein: CAISEPTSGGDTQYF.

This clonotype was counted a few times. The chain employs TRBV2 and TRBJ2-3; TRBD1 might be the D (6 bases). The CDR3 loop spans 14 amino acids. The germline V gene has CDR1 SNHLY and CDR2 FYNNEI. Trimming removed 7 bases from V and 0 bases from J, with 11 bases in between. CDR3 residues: CASTRDTSTDTQYF. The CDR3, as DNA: TGTGCCAGCACCCGGGACACGAGCACAGATACGCAGTATTTT.

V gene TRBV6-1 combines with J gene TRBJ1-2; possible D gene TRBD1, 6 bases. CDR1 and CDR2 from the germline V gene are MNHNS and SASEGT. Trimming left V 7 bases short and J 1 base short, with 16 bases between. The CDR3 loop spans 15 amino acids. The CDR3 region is CASTADSGFNYGYTF. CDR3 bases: TGTGCCAGCACCGCGGACAGCGGTTTTAACTATGGCTACACCTTC.

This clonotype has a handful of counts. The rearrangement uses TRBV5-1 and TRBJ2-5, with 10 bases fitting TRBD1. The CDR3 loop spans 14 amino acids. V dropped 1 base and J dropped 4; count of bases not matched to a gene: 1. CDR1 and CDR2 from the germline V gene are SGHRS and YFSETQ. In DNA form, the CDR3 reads TGCGCCAGCAGCTTGTGGACAGGGGGAGAGACCCAGTACTTC. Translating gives CASSLWTGGETQYF.

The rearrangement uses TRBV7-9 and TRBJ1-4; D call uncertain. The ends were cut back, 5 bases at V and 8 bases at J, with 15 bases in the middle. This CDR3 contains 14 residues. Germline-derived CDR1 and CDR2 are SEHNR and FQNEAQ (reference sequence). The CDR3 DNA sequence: TGTGCCAGCAGCCCGGCTAAGGGCTGGGAAAAACTGTTTTTT. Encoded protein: CASSPAKGWEKLFF.

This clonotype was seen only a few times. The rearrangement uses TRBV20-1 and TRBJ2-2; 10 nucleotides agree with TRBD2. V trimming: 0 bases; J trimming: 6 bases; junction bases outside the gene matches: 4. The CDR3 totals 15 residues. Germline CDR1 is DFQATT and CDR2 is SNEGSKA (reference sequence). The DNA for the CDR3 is TGCAGTGCTAGAGAAGACCTAGCGGGAGCCGGGGAGCTGTTTTTT. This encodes CSAREDLAGAGELFF.

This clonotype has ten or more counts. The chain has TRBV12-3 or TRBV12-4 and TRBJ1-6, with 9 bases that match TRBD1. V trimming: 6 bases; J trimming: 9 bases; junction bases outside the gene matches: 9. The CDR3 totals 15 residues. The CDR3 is CASSPSGQGGSPLHF. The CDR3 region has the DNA TGTGCCAGCAGCCCTTCGGGACAGGGTGGTTCACCCCTCCACTTT.

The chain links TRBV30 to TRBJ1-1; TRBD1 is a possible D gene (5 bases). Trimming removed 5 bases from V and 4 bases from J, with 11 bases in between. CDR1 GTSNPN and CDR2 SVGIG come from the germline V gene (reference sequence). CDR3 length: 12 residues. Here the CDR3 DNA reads TGTGCCTGGGGCGAAGGGGCCACTGAAGCTTTCTTT. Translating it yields CAWGEGATEAFF.

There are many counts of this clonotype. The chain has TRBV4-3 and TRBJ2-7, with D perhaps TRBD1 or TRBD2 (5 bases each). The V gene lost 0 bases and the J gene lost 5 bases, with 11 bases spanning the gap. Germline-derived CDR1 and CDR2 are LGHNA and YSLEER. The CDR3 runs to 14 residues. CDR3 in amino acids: CASSQDGQGDEQYF. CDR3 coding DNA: TGCGCCAGCAGCCAAGATGGGCAGGGAGACGAGCAGTACTTC.

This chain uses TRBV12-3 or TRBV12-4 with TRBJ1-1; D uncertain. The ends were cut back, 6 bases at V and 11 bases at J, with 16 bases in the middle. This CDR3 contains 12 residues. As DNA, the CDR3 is TGTGCCAGCAGCCCCGTTAGTGGAGGGGCTTTCTTT. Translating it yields CASSPVSGGAFF.

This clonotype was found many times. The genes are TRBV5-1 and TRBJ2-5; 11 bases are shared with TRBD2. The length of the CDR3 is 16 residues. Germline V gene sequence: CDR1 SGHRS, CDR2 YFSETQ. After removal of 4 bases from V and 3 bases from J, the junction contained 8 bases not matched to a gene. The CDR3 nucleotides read TGCGCCAGCAGCCGGTTTGGGACTAGCGGAAAAGAGACCCAGTACTTC. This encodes CASSRFGTSGKETQYF.

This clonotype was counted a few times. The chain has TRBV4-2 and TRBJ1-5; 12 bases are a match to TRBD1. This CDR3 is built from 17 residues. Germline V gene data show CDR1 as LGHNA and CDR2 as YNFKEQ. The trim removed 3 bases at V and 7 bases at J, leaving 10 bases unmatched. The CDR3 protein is CASSQGQGAGSRQPQHF. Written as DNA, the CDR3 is TGTGCCAGCAGCCAGGGACAGGGGGCAGGTTCGCGGCAGCCCCAGCATTTT.

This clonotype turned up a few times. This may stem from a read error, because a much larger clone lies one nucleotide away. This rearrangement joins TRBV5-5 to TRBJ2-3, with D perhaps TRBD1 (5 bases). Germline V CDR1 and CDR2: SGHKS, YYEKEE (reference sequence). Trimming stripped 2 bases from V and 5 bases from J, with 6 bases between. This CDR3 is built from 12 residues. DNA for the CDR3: TGTGCCAGCAGCTTAGGGGAAGATACGCAGTATTTT. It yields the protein CASSLGEDTQYF.

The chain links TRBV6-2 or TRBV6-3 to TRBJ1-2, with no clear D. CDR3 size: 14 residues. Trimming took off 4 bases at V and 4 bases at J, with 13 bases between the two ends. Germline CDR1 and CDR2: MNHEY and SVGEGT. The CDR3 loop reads CASSFHTTLYGYTF. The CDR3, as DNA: TGTGCCAGCAGTTTCCACACGACCCTCTATGGCTACACCTTC.

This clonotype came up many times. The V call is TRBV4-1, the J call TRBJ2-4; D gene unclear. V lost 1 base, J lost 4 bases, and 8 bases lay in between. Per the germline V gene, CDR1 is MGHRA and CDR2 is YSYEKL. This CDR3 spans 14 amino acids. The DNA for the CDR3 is TGCGCCAGCAGCCAAGTCGGTAGAAAAAACATTCAGTACTTC. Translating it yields CASSQVGRKNIQYF.

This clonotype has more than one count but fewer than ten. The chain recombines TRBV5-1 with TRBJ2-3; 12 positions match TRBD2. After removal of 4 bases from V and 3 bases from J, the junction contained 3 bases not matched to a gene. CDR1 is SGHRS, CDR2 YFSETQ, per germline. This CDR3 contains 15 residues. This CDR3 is CASSIGTSGTDTQYF. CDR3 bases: TGCGCCAGCAGCATCGGGACTAGCGGGACAGATACGCAGTATTTT. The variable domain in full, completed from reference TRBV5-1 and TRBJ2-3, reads KAGVTQTPRYLIKTRGQQVTLSCSPISGHRSVSWYQQTPGQGLQFLFEYFSETQRNKGNFPGRFSGRQFSNSRSEMNVSTLELGDSALYLCASSIGTSGTDTQYFGPGTRLTVL.

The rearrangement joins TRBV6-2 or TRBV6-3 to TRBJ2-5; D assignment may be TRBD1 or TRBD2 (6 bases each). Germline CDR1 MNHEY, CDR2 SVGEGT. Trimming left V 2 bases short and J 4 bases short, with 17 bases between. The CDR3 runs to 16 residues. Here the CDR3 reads CASSYRGVIRGETQYF. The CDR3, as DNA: TGTGCCAGCAGTTACAGGGGGGTCATCAGGGGAGAGACCCAGTACTTC.

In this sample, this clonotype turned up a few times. The CDR3 region is CASSPGRGPNEKLFF. The CDR3 DNA follows: TGTGCCAGCTCACCAGGGAGGGGGCCTAATGAAAAACTGTTTTTT. This sequence joins TRBV18 and TRBJ1-4, with 7 positions matching TRBD1. This CDR3 spans 15 amino acids. The junction had 3 bases not matched to a gene; V was cut back by 2 bases and J by 3 bases. Looked up from germline, CDR1 is KGHSH and CDR2 is LQKENI.

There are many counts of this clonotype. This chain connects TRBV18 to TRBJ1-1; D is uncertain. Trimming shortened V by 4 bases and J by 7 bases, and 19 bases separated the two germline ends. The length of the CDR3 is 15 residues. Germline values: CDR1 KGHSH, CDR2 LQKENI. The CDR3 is CASSLGRMGGSEAFF. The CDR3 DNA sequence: TGTGCCAGCTCACTCGGACGGATGGGAGGGAGTGAAGCTTTCTTT.

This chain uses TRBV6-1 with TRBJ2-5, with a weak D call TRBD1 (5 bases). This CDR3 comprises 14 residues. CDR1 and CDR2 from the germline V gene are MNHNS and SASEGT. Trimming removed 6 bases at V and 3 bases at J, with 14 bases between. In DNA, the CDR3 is TGTGCCAGCAGGCCGCAGGGCGCCAAAGAGACCCAGTACTTC. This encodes CASRPQGAKETQYF.